The rows below give T cell receptor beta chains drawn from one sample of a study of Ad26.COV2.S vaccination and SARS-CoV-2 variants. Data came from immunoSEQ multiplex PCR; TCRdb stores just in-frame clones and leaves some out. The sample includes about 400,000 clones, 88% of them seen just once. Sequences were derived from peripheral blood, sampled in a trial of Ad26.COV2.S vaccine versus placebo. Receptors originate from a person between 18 and 60 years old who received the Ad26.COV2.S COVID-19 vaccine or a placebo. Both conserved end residues are part of each CDR3. The D gene is left open where the match is weak. Where a row states a size, it is once, few, many or the class of an expanded clone; other rows omit it.

d_gene: TRBD2
v_gene: TRBV5-1
j_gene: TRBJ2-7
abundance: -
CDR3nt: TGCGCCAGCAGCTTGCGACCGCGGGGGGCCTCAGGCGAGCAGTACTTC
CDR3aa: CASSLRPRGASGEQYF

d_gene: -
v_gene: TRBV4-1
j_gene: TRBJ1-4
abundance: -
CDR3nt: TGCGCCAGCAGCCAAGTCAGGGGCGCCTCAGAAAAACTGTTTTTT
CDR3aa: CASSQVRGASEKLFF

d_gene: -
v_gene: TRBV2
j_gene: TRBJ1-2
abundance: many
CDR3nt: TGTGCCAGCCACGCGGGGGGCATTGGCTACACCTTC
CDR3aa: CASHAGGIGYTF

d_gene: -
v_gene: TRBV6-5
j_gene: TRBJ2-7
abundance: -
CDR3nt: TGTGCCAGCAGTTACTCTGATCGGGGTTACGAGCAGTACTTC
CDR3aa: CASSYSDRGYEQYF

d_gene: TRBD1
v_gene: TRBV5-1
j_gene: TRBJ1-1
abundance: -
CDR3nt: TGCGCCAGCAGCTTGACAGGGGGCAGATTGGGCACTGAAGCTTTCTTT
CDR3aa: CASSLTGGRLGTEAFF

d_gene: -
v_gene: TRBV6-6
j_gene: TRBJ2-7
abundance: -
CDR3nt: TGTGCCAGCAGTTACTTCGACACTACCAGCGAGCAGTACTTC
CDR3aa: CASSYFDTTSEQYF

d_gene: TRBD1
v_gene: TRBV7-9
j_gene: TRBJ2-2
abundance: -
CDR3nt: TGTGCCAGCAGCCCCGACAGGGTCGGCACCGGGGAGCTGTTTTTT
CDR3aa: CASSPDRVGTGELFF

d_gene: -
v_gene: TRBV6-5
j_gene: TRBJ1-2
abundance: -
CDR3nt: TGTGCCAGCAGCACAGGTTATCATGGCTACACCTTC
CDR3aa: CASSTGYHGYTF

d_gene: -
v_gene: TRBV7-8
j_gene: TRBJ1-3
abundance: -
CDR3nt: TGTGCCAGCAGCTTATGGGGATCCGGAAACACCATATATTTT
CDR3aa: CASSLWGSGNTIYF

d_gene: -
v_gene: TRBV6-1
j_gene: TRBJ2-3
abundance: -
CDR3nt: TGTGCCAGCAGTGAAGAGGGGGTTGGCACAGATACGCAGTATTTT
CDR3aa: CASSEEGVGTDTQYF

d_gene: -
v_gene: TRBV3-1/TRBV3-2
j_gene: TRBJ1-1
abundance: -
CDR3nt: TGTGCCAGCAGCCAAGAGGTAGGGGGTAACACTGAAGCTTTCTTT
CDR3aa: CASSQEVGGNTEAFF

d_gene: TRBD1
v_gene: TRBV28
j_gene: TRBJ2-7
abundance: -
CDR3nt: TGTGCCACCATTTTAGACAGGGGACACTCCTACGAGCAGTACTTC
CDR3aa: CATILDRGHSYEQYF

d_gene: -
v_gene: TRBV19
j_gene: TRBJ1-5
abundance: once
CDR3nt: TGTGCCAGTAGTATAAACAGACCCCTTAGCAATCAGCCCCAGCATTTT
CDR3aa: CASSINRPLSNQPQHF

d_gene: TRBD1
v_gene: TRBV6-5
j_gene: TRBJ1-3
abundance: once
CDR3nt: TGTGCCAGCAGGAGGGGGCGCGATAGAAACACCATATATTTT
CDR3aa: CASRRGRDRNTIYF

d_gene: TRBD1
v_gene: TRBV2
j_gene: TRBJ1-2
abundance: -
CDR3nt: TGTGCCAGCAGTACCGACAGGGATGGCTACACCTTC
CDR3aa: CASSTDRDGYTF

d_gene: -
v_gene: TRBV7-9
j_gene: TRBJ1-2
abundance: -
CDR3nt: TGTGCCAGCAGCTTAGGGACAGAGCACATCCTCTTC
CDR3aa: CASSLGTEHILF

d_gene: TRBD1
v_gene: TRBV18
j_gene: TRBJ1-2
abundance: -
CDR3nt: TGTGCCAGCTCACCCCCAGGGGGCTTAAGCTATGGCTACACCTTC
CDR3aa: CASSPPGGLSYGYTF

d_gene: -
v_gene: TRBV5-6
j_gene: TRBJ2-7
abundance: -
CDR3nt: TGTGCCAGCAGCTTTTGGGGCCCTCCCTACGAGCAGTACTTC
CDR3aa: CASSFWGPPYEQYF

d_gene: -
v_gene: TRBV7-9
j_gene: TRBJ2-1
abundance: -
CDR3nt: TGTGCCAGCAGCTCGCAGTACAATGAGCAGTTCTTC
CDR3aa: CASSSQYNEQFF

d_gene: TRBD1
v_gene: TRBV3-1/TRBV3-2
j_gene: TRBJ2-1
abundance: -
CDR3nt: TGTGCCAGCAGCTTTAGACAGGGGTACAATGAGCAGTTCTTC
CDR3aa: CASSFRQGYNEQFF

d_gene: -
v_gene: TRBV6-6
j_gene: TRBJ1-2
abundance: -
CDR3nt: TGTGCCAGCAGTTACGAGGGGAGCTACACCTTC
CDR3aa: CASSYEGSYTF

d_gene: -
v_gene: TRBV4-3
j_gene: TRBJ2-2
abundance: -
CDR3nt: TGCGCCAGCAGCCAAGAATTCCGGGGGAGGCACACCGGGGAGCTGTTTTTT
CDR3aa: CASSQEFRGRHTGELFF

d_gene: TRBD1
v_gene: TRBV23-1
j_gene: TRBJ1-1
abundance: few
CDR3nt: TGCGCCAGCAGTCAATCGCTAGGGACAGCGAACACTGAAGCTTTCTTT
CDR3aa: CASSQSLGTANTEAFF

d_gene: -
v_gene: TRBV29-1
j_gene: TRBJ1-2
abundance: -
CDR3nt: TGCAGCGTTGAAGCGCCTCGGAGCCTTGACTATGGCTACACCTTC
CDR3aa: CSVEAPRSLDYGYTF

d_gene: -
v_gene: TRBV7-2
j_gene: TRBJ1-6
abundance: -
CDR3nt: TGTGCCAGCAGCTTCAGCTCCTATAATTCACCCCTCCACTTT
CDR3aa: CASSFSSYNSPLHF

d_gene: TRBD1
v_gene: TRBV27
j_gene: TRBJ2-7
abundance: -
CDR3nt: TGTGCCAGCAGTTTCATGGGACAGGGGTTTAGAGACCCCTACGAGCAGTACTTC
CDR3aa: CASSFMGQGFRDPYEQYF

d_gene: -
v_gene: TRBV3-1/TRBV3-2
j_gene: TRBJ2-7
abundance: -
CDR3nt: TGTGCCAGCAGCGACGGACCGGGAAGCTCCTACGAGCAGTACTTC
CDR3aa: CASSDGPGSSYEQYF

d_gene: -
v_gene: TRBV10-2
j_gene: TRBJ1-1
abundance: -
CDR3nt: TGCGCCAGCAGTGAGTCGGCGGGCATCCTCCGCCACTCAGAAGCTTTCTTT
CDR3aa: CASSESAGILRHSEAFF

d_gene: TRBD1
v_gene: TRBV4-1
j_gene: TRBJ2-5
abundance: -
CDR3nt: TGCGCCAGCAGCCAAGATCCCGACAGGGAAGAGACCCAGTACTTC
CDR3aa: CASSQDPDREETQYF

d_gene: -
v_gene: TRBV7-9
j_gene: TRBJ1-2
abundance: few
CDR3nt: TGTGCCAGCAGCTTAGATGTGGGTGGCTACACCTTC
CDR3aa: CASSLDVGGYTF

d_gene: -
v_gene: TRBV6-6
j_gene: TRBJ2-6
abundance: -
CDR3nt: TGTGCCAGCAGTCCCTGGGGGAGCTCTGGGGCCAACGTCCTGACTTTC
CDR3aa: CASSPWGSSGANVLTF

d_gene: -
v_gene: TRBV5-8
j_gene: TRBJ1-4
abundance: -
CDR3nt: TGTGCCAGCAGCCAGGTGGTCCCGGGACACCCTCTTTTT
CDR3aa: CASSQVVPGHPLF

d_gene: -
v_gene: TRBV7-8
j_gene: TRBJ1-2
abundance: -
CDR3nt: TGTGCCAGCAGCGGCCGGACGCAATACTATGGCTACACCTTC
CDR3aa: CASSGRTQYYGYTF

d_gene: TRBD1
v_gene: TRBV19
j_gene: TRBJ1-5
abundance: once
CDR3nt: TGTGCCAGTAGTATAGAGAGGTCAGGGGGCCGGGGTCAGCCCCAGCATTTT
CDR3aa: CASSIERSGGRGQPQHF

d_gene: -
v_gene: TRBV7-9
j_gene: TRBJ2-7
abundance: -
CDR3nt: TGTGCCAGCAGCCTCTGGAGGGACACTTTCTCCTACGAGCAGTACTTC
CDR3aa: CASSLWRDTFSYEQYF

d_gene: -
v_gene: TRBV2
j_gene: TRBJ2-1
abundance: -
CDR3nt: TGTGCCAGCACACGGACTCTAAATGAGCAGTTCTTC
CDR3aa: CASTRTLNEQFF

d_gene: TRBD1
v_gene: TRBV27
j_gene: TRBJ2-2
abundance: -
CDR3nt: TGTGCCAGCAGTTTAACGACAGGGGCGAACACCGGGGAGCTGTTTTTT
CDR3aa: CASSLTTGANTGELFF

d_gene: -
v_gene: TRBV11-2
j_gene: TRBJ1-1
abundance: -
CDR3nt: TGTGCCAGCAGCTTAGGGGTGGCTGAAGCTTTCTTT
CDR3aa: CASSLGVAEAFF

d_gene: -
v_gene: TRBV12-3/TRBV12-4
j_gene: TRBJ2-3
abundance: -
CDR3nt: TGTGCCAGCCGAGAAACCGATACGCAGTATTTT
CDR3aa: CASRETDTQYF

d_gene: -
v_gene: TRBV4-3
j_gene: TRBJ2-1
abundance: once
CDR3nt: TGCGCCAGCAGCCCGGGACGGATTAATTACAATGAGCAGTTCTTC
CDR3aa: CASSPGRINYNEQFF

d_gene: TRBD1
v_gene: TRBV2
j_gene: TRBJ1-3
abundance: -
CDR3nt: TGTGCCAGCAGTGAACGCCAGGGGGCTGGAAACACCATATATTTT
CDR3aa: CASSERQGAGNTIYF

d_gene: -
v_gene: TRBV28
j_gene: TRBJ1-1
abundance: -
CDR3nt: TGTGCCAGCAGTTTAGCAGGCTTCGCTGAAGCTTTCTTT
CDR3aa: CASSLAGFAEAFF

d_gene: -
v_gene: TRBV6-5
j_gene: TRBJ1-1
abundance: -
CDR3nt: TGTGCCAGCAGTTATAGGGAGGACACCGAAGCTTTCTTT
CDR3aa: CASSYREDTEAFF

d_gene: -
v_gene: TRBV29-1
j_gene: TRBJ1-1
abundance: -
CDR3nt: TGCAGCTTTGGGCATACAGGGACGAACACTGAAGCTTTCTTT
CDR3aa: CSFGHTGTNTEAFF

d_gene: -
v_gene: TRBV6-1
j_gene: TRBJ1-1
abundance: -
CDR3nt: TGTGCCAGCAGTGGGATGGGACGTAGGGGACCGAACACTGAAGCTTTCTTT
CDR3aa: CASSGMGRRGPNTEAFF

d_gene: TRBD1
v_gene: TRBV30
j_gene: TRBJ1-5
abundance: -
CDR3nt: TGTGCCTGGAGTACAGGGGGCCGACAGCCCCAGCATTTT
CDR3aa: CAWSTGGRQPQHF

d_gene: TRBD1
v_gene: TRBV7-9
j_gene: TRBJ1-1
abundance: -
CDR3nt: TGTGCCAGCAGCTCCTTGGGACAGGGTACAGCCACTGAAGCTTTCTTT
CDR3aa: CASSSLGQGTATEAFF

d_gene: -
v_gene: TRBV19
j_gene: TRBJ1-3
abundance: -
CDR3nt: TGTGCCAGTCAAACCGTGGGGACTGGAAACACCATATATTTT
CDR3aa: CASQTVGTGNTIYF

d_gene: TRBD2
v_gene: TRBV19
j_gene: TRBJ2-5
abundance: -
CDR3nt: TGTGCCAGTAGTATGCCCCCGGGAGCGGGGGCGAGGGAGACCCAGTACTTC
CDR3aa: CASSMPPGAGARETQYF

d_gene: -
v_gene: TRBV6-6
j_gene: TRBJ2-4
abundance: -
CDR3nt: TGTGCCAGCAGTGGGACAATAGCCAAAAACATTCAGTACTTC
CDR3aa: CASSGTIAKNIQYF

d_gene: -
v_gene: TRBV9
j_gene: TRBJ1-2
abundance: -
CDR3nt: TGTGCCAGCAGCGTAACAGGAGGGCTGCATGGCTACACCTTC
CDR3aa: CASSVTGGLHGYTF

d_gene: -
v_gene: TRBV11-2
j_gene: TRBJ1-2
abundance: -
CDR3nt: TGTGCCAGCAGCTTAGGAAGACTGTTGAGCACCTTC
CDR3aa: CASSLGRLLSTF

d_gene: TRBD1
v_gene: TRBV3-1/TRBV3-2
j_gene: TRBJ2-7
abundance: -
CDR3nt: TGTGCCAGCAGCGTCGGGACAGGGGGGGCCTACGAGCAGTACTTC
CDR3aa: CASSVGTGGAYEQYF

d_gene: -
v_gene: TRBV7-2
j_gene: TRBJ2-3
abundance: -
CDR3nt: TGTGCCAGCAGCACACCATTTGATACGCAGTATTTT
CDR3aa: CASSTPFDTQYF